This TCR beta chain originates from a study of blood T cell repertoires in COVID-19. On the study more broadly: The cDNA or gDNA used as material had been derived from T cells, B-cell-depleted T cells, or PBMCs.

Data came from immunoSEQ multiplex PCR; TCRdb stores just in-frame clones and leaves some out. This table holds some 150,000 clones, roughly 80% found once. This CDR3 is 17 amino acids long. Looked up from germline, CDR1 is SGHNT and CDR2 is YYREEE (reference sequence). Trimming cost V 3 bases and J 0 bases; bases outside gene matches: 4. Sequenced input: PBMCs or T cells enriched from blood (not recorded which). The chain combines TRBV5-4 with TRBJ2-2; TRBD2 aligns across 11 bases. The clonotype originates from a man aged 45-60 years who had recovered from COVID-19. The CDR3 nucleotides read TGTGCCAGCAGCTGGACTAGCGGGCCGTCGAACACCGGGGAGCTGTTTTTT. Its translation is CASSWTSGPSNTGELFF.